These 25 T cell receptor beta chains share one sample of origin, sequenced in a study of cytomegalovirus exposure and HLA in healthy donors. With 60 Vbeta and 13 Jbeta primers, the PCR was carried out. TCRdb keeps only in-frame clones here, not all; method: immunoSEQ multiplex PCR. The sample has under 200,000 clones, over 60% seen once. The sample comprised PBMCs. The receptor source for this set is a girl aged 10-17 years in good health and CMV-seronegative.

The DNA for the CDR3 is TGTGCCAGCAGCTTGGGGGGGGATACGCAGTATTTT. It yields the protein CASSLGGDTQYF. The chain joins TRBV11-3 to TRBJ2-3; 7 bases are a match to TRBD2. Germline CDR1 and CDR2: SGHNT and YENEEA. V shed 3 bases, J shed 6 bases, and the junction held 0 bases outside the gene matches. The CDR3 is 12 residues long. Full variable domain (remainder filled in from reference TRBV11-3 and TRBJ2-3): EAGVVQSPRYKIIEKKQPVAFWCNPISGHNTLYWYLQNLGQGPELLIRYENEEAVDDSQLPKDRFSAERLKGVDSTLKIQPAELGDSAVYLCASSLGGDTQYFGPGTRLTVL.

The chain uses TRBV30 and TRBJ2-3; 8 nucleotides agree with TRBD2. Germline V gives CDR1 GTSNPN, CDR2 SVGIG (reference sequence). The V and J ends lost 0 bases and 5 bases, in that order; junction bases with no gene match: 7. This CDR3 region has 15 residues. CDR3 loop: CAWSVASGGGDTQYF. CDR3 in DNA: TGTGCCTGGAGTGTAGCGAGCGGGGGAGGAGATACGCAGTATTTT.

This chain's CDR3 is CASSFRSAQPQHF. CDR3 bases: TGTGCCAGCAGTTTTCGGTCTGCCCAGCCCCAGCATTTT. The V gene is TRBV27, the J gene TRBJ1-5, with no clear D. V shed 3 bases and J shed 7 bases, with 10 bases lying between them. The CDR3 is made up of 13 amino acids. Germline lookup yields CDR1 MNHEY and CDR2 SMNVEV (reference sequence).

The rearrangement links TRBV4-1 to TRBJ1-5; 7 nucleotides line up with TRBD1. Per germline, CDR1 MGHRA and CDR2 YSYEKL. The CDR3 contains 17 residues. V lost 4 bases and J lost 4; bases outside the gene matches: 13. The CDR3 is CASSPVIGTATNQPQHF. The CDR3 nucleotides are TGCGCCAGCAGCCCAGTCATCGGGACAGCGACAAATCAGCCCCAGCATTTT.

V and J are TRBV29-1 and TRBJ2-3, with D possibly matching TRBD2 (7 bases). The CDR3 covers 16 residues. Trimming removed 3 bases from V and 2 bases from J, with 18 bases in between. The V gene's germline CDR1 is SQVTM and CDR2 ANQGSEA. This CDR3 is CSVEGDVGGATDTQYF. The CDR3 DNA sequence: TGCAGCGTTGAGGGAGATGTGGGGGGGGCCACAGATACGCAGTATTTT.

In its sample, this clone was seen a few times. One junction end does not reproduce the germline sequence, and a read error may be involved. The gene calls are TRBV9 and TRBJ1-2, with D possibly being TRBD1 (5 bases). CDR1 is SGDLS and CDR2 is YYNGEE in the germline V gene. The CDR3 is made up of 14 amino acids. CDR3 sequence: CASTVIFPGHGYTF. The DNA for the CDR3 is TGTGCCAGCACCGTAATTTTCCCAGGGCATGGCTACACCTTC.

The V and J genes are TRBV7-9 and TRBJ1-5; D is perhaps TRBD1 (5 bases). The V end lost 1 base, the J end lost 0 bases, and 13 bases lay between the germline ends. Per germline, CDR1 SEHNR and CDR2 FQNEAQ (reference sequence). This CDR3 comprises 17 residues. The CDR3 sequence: CASSLGGGRYSNQPQHF. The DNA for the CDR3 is TGTGCCAGCAGCTTAGGTGGGGGGAGGTATAGCAATCAGCCCCAGCATTTT.

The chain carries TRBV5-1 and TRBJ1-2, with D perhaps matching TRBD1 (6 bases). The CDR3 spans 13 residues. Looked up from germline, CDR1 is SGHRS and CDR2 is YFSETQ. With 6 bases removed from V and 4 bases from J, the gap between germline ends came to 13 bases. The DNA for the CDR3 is TGCGCCAGCACCTGGGACAATGGCTATGGCTACACCTTC. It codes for CASTWDNGYGYTF.

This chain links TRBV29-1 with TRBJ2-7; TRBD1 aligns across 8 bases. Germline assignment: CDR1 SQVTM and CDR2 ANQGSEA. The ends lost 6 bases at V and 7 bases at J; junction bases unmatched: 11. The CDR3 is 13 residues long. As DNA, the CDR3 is TGCAGCGTCCCCGGGACAGGTATGAGGGAGCAGTACTTC. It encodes CSVPGTGMREQYF.

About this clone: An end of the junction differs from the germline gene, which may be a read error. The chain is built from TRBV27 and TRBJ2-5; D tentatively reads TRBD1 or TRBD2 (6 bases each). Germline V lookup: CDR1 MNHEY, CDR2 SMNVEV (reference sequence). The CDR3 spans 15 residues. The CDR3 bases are TGTACCAGCGGGCCTCGAGGACAGATCCAAGGGACCCAGTACTTC. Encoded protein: CTSGPRGQIQGTQYF.

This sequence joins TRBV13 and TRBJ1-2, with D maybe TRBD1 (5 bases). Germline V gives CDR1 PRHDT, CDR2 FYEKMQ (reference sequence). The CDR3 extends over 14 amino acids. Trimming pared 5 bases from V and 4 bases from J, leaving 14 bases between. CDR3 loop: CASSPRQNGYGYTF. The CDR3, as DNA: TGTGCCAGCAGCCCCCGACAGAACGGCTATGGCTACACCTTC.

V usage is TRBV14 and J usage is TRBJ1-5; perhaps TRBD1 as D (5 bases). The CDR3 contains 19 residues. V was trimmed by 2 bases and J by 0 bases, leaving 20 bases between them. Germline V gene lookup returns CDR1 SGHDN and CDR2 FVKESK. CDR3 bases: TGTGCCAGCAGCCAAAAGCCGGGGGAGGGTCTGGGTAGCAATCAGCCCCAGCATTTT. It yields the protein CASSQKPGEGLGSNQPQHF. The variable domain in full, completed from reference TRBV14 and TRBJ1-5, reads EAGVTQFPSHSVIEKGQTVTLRCDPISGHDNLYWYRRVMGKEIKFLLHFVKESKQDESGMPNNRFLAERTGGTYSTLKVQPAELEDSGVYFCASSQKPGEGLGSNQPQHFGDGTRLSIL.

The CDR3 nucleotides read TGTGCCAGCAGTTTGACTTCTACAGATACGCAGTATTTT. This sequence encodes CASSLTSTDTQYF. The rearrangement uses TRBV6-1 and TRBJ2-3; D is uncertain. V shed 5 bases and J shed 3 bases, with 9 bases lying between them. CDR1 is MNHNS, CDR2 SASEGT, per germline. The CDR3 is 13 amino acids.

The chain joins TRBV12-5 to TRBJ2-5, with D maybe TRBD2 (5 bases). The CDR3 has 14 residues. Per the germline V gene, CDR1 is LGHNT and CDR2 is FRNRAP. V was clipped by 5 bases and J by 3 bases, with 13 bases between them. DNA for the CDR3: TGTGCTAGTGGTCCAAAGGACGGGGAAGAGACCCAGTACTTC. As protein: CASGPKDGEETQYF.

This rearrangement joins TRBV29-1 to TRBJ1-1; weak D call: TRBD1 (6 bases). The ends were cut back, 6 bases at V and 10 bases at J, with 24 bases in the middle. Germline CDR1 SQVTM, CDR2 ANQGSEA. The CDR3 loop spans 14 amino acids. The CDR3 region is CSVERQAQPGGAFF. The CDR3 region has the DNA TGCAGCGTCGAACGACAGGCACAGCCTGGTGGAGCTTTCTTT.

The CDR3 nucleotides read TGTGCCAGCAGCTTAGGAGGCACAGATACGCAGTATTTT. The encoded protein is CASSLGGTDTQYF. The V and J genes are TRBV5-4 and TRBJ2-3; D gene uncertain. Germline-derived CDR1 and CDR2 are SGHNT and YYREEE (reference sequence). CDR3 length: 13 residues. V gave up 2 bases and J gave up 1 base, with 5 bases separating them.

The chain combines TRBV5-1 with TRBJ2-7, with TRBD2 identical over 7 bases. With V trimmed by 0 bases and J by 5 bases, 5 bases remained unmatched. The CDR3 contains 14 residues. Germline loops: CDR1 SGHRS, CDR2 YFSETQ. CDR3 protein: CASSLAGRLDEQYF. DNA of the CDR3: TGCGCCAGCAGCTTGGCCGGGAGGTTGGACGAGCAGTACTTC.

The DNA of the CDR3 is TGTGCCTGGGACACCCTTAATGAAAAACTGTTTTTT. Its protein is CAWDTLNEKLFF. J is TRBJ1-4 and V is TRBV30; D is unclear. Trimming pared 5 bases from V and 4 bases from J, leaving 8 bases between. The CDR3 contains 12 residues. Germline loops: CDR1 GTSNPN, CDR2 SVGIG (reference sequence).

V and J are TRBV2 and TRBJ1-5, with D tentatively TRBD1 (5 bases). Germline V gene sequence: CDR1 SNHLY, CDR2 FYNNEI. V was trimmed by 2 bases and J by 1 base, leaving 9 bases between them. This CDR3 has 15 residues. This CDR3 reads CASSEQGTSNQPQHF. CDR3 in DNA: TGTGCCAGCAGTGAACAGGGAACCAGCAATCAGCCCCAGCATTTT.

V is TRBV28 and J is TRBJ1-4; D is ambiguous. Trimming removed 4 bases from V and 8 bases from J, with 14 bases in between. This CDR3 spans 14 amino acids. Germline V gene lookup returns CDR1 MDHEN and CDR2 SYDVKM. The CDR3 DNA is TGTGCCAGCAGTTCCCCCGTGCTGGCCGAAAAACTGTTTTTT. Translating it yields CASSSPVLAEKLFF.

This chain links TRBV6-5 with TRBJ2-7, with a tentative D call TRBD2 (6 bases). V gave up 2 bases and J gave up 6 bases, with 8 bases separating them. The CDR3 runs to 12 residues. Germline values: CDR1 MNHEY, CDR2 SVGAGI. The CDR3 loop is CASSYVGGEQYF. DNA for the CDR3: TGTGCCAGCAGTTACGTCGGGGGCGAGCAGTACTTC.

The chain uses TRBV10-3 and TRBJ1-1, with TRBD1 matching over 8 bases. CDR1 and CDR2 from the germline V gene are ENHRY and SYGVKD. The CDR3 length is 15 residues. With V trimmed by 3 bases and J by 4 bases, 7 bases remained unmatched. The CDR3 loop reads CAISDRTGFGTEAFF. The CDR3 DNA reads TGTGCCATCAGTGACCGGACAGGGTTTGGCACTGAAGCTTTCTTT.

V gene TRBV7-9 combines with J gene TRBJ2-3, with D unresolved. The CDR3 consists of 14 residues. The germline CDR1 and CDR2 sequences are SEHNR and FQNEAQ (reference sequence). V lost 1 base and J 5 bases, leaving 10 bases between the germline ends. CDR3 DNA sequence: TGTGCCAGCAGCTTAGTAACTGTTAGAGATACGCAGTATTTT. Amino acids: CASSLVTVRDTQYF.

The CDR3 sequence: CASSLVRGTNEKLFF. The CDR3 nucleotides are TGTGCCAGCAGCTTGGTCAGGGGGACTAATGAAAAACTGTTTTTT. This rearrangement joins TRBV7-6 to TRBJ1-4, with 7 positions matching TRBD1. The CDR3 length is 15 residues. Germline CDR1 and CDR2: SGHVS and FNYEAQ. With 3 bases clipped from V and 2 bases from J, the junction kept 3 bases outside the gene matches.

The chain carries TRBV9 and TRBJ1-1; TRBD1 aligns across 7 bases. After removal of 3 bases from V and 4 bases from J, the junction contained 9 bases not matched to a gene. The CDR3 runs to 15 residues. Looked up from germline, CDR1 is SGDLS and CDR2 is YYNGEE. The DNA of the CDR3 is TGTGCCAGCAGCGCTCACCTGGGACAGCTCACTGAAGCTTTCTTT. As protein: CASSAHLGQLTEAFF.